The clone carrying this T cell receptor (beta chain) was detected once. Trimming removed 0 bases from V and 7 bases from J, with 13 bases in between. Germline V CDR1 and CDR2: MNHNS, SASEGT. CDR3 length: 15 amino acids. The data were obtained in a study of blood T cell repertoires in COVID-19. Clones were read by immunoSEQ multiplex PCR, and TCRdb kept only the in-frame ones, dropping some. Found here are approximately 130,000 clones, 84% of them singletons; the top ten hold around 13%. This chain connects TRBV6-1 to TRBJ1-5, with D tentatively TRBD1 (6 bases). The sequence was obtained from a human donor in a cohort sampled during active COVID-19. Sample: peripheral blood. The CDR3 here is CASSEARQRGQPQHF. The CDR3 nucleotides read TGTGCCAGCAGTGAAGCGCGCCAAAGGGGGCAGCCCCAGCATTTT.